This TCR beta chain comes out of a study of regulatory T cells in long-lasting Graves disease. CDR3 regions were amplified by Arm-PCR using iRepertoire HTBI primers to build TCR beta libraries. TCRdb passed the multiplex PCR reads through MiXCR, listing each CDR3 protein once. The sample includes about 290,000 distinct CDR3 sequences, roughly 21% seen only once; the top ten take 56%. Time point in this sample: persistent/refractory GD, antithyroid drugs over 5 years with positive TRAb. PBMC-derived RNA was used for the TCR library. The receptor was isolated from a female donor with Graves disease. The sequences come from peripheral blood mononuclear cells (PBMCs), collected when the disease was refractory, from a patient treated with antithyroid drugs.

CDR3: CASSLMAGTEAFF. CDR3 DNA: TGTGCCAGCAGTTTAATGGCGGGCACTGAAGCTTTCTTT. The chain uses TRBV27 and TRBJ1-1; the D is unclear. The CDR3 totals 13 residues. Per the germline V gene, CDR1 is MNHEY and CDR2 is SMNVEV (reference sequence). V was clipped by 2 bases and J by 4 bases, with 8 bases between them.